The present TCR beta chain was sequenced within a study of beta chain features in type 1 diabetes. The study, taken as a whole, reports: Across all four CD4+ subsets, people with type 1 diabetes showed modestly shorter TCRB CDR3s.

As every portion of the isolated RNA was reverse transcribed, the sequencing read expressed TCRB transcripts. Repertoires were generated with immunoSEQ multiplex PCR, while TCRdb's copy carries only in-frame clones and drops some. The repertoire holds over 25,000 clones, with 56% as singletons. The germline V gene encodes CDR1 SGHAT and CDR2 FQNNGV. This CDR3 region has 16 residues. V lost 5 bases and J lost 2, with 15 bases in between. This clone appeared a few times. Antigen: not known. Sequences were obtained from Tregs from blood. The V call is TRBV11-2, the J call TRBJ2-2; possible D gene TRBD1, 6 bases. This TCR was sampled from a woman aged 18-35 years with type 1 diabetes. For the CDR3, the DNA is TGTGCCAGCAGCCCGCGACTGGACAGCAACACCGGGGAGCTGTTTTTT. Translation gives CASSPRLDSNTGELFF.